The 27 T cell receptor beta chains below were found in one sample sequenced in a study of OX40 agonist ivuxolimab in advanced cancers. TCRdb's table, derived via immunoSEQ multiplex PCR, lists solely in-frame clones and lacks some. Altogether some 100,000 clones are present, more than 90% being singletons, with the ten largest covering roughly 3.5%. The starting material was CD4+ or CD8+ T cells sorted from blood, obtained in a trial of the OX40 agonist ivuxolimab. The receptors shown here come from an adult with an advanced solid tumor such as melanoma, head and neck, liver or kidney cancer.

The genes are TRBV30 and TRBJ1-1; tentative D call: TRBD1 (6 bases). The germline V gene has CDR1 GTSNPN and CDR2 SVGIG (reference sequence). The CDR3 runs 15 residues. V was clipped by 0 bases and J by 4 bases, with 15 bases between them. The CDR3 nucleotides read TGTGCCTGGAGTGTACGCAGGGGAGGGGGCACTGAAGCTTTCTTT. It codes for CAWSVRRGGGTEAFF.

This chain joins TRBV28 and TRBJ1-1; tentative D call: TRBD1 (5 bases). Germline V gives CDR1 MDHEN, CDR2 SYDVKM. Trimming shortened V by 3 bases and J by 1 base, and 9 bases separated the two germline ends. The CDR3 has 14 residues. In nucleotides, the CDR3 is TGTGCCAGCAGTTTTCCGACAGAGAACACTGAAGCTTTCTTT. Its protein is CASSFPTENTEAFF.

This chain joins TRBV30 and TRBJ1-1, with 8 nucleotides matching TRBD1. The germline gives CDR1 GTSNPN, CDR2 SVGIG (reference sequence). Germline trimming cut 4 bases from V and 6 bases from J; bases unmatched to any gene: 1. This CDR3 spans 11 amino acids. For the CDR3, the DNA is TGTGCCTGGACAGGGGGCGCTGAAGCTTTCTTT. Protein product: CAWTGGAEAFF.

The rearrangement joins TRBV6-1 to TRBJ2-7; D perhaps matches TRBD2 (6 bases). The CDR3 runs to 15 residues. Germline V CDR1 and CDR2: MNHNS, SASEGT. Trimming stripped 9 bases from V and 0 bases from J, with 18 bases between. In DNA form, the CDR3 reads TGTGCCAGTAGAGACGACGGAGGGTCCTCCTACGAGCAGTACTTC. This translates into CASRDDGGSSYEQYF.

In this sample, this clone turned up once. The CDR3 DNA is TGTGCCAGCAGTCCTCCTCGAGGGGGCTACGAGCAGTACTTC. Protein sequence: CASSPPRGGYEQYF. The V call is TRBV7-9, the J call TRBJ2-7; a weak D match, TRBD1 (6 bases). The CDR3 consists of 14 residues. V was shortened by 6 bases and J by 3 bases, with 15 bases between the two germline ends. The germline V gene encodes CDR1 SEHNR and CDR2 FQNEAQ (reference sequence).

With respect to this clone: This same CDR3 is encoded by further DNA sequences in the sample. The chain links TRBV9 to TRBJ1-5, with D perhaps matching TRBD1 (5 bases). Germline lookup yields CDR1 SGDLS and CDR2 YYNGEE. Trimming took 0 bases from V and 1 from J, leaving 5 bases between them. The CDR3 sequence is 14 residues long. CDR3 nucleotide sequence: TGTGCCAGCAGCGTAGGGGACAGCAATCAGCCCCAGCATTTT. Its protein product is CASSVGDSNQPQHF.

The V and J genes are TRBV27 and TRBJ2-2; TRBD1 aligns across 10 bases. Germline V gene lookup returns CDR1 MNHEY and CDR2 SMNVEV (reference sequence). The V gene end was trimmed by 7 bases and the J gene end by 6 bases; junction bases not matched to a gene: 5. There are 14 residues in the CDR3. The CDR3 nucleotides read TGTGCCAGCAAACTAGGGACAGGGGCCGGGGAGCTGTTTTTT. Translating gives CASKLGTGAGELFF.

The chain couples TRBV11-2 to TRBJ2-7; possibly TRBD2 for D (6 bases). This CDR3 spans 14 amino acids. V gave up 1 base and J gave up 3 bases, with 10 bases separating them. Germline V lookup: CDR1 SGHAT, CDR2 FQNNGV. In DNA form, the CDR3 reads TGTGCCAGCAGCTTAGGCGGGAATCACTACGAGCAGTACTTC. Its translation: CASSLGGNHYEQYF. Using reference TRBV11-2 and TRBJ2-7 for the parts outside the CDR3, the full variable domain is EAGVAQSPRYKIIEKRQSVAFWCNPISGHATLYWYQQILGQGPKLLIQFQNNGVVDDSQLPKDRFSAERLKGVDSTLKIQPAKLEDSAVYLCASSLGGNHYEQYFGPGTRLTVT.

The chain uses TRBV29-1 and TRBJ1-2; no reliable D call. Germline V gene lookup returns CDR1 SQVTM and CDR2 ANQGSEA. The V and J ends lost 4 bases and 2 bases respectively, with 8 bases between them. The CDR3 covers 12 residues. CDR3 coding DNA: TGCAGCGTTGCAGAGAACAACTATGGCTACACCTTC. This sequence encodes CSVAENNYGYTF.

A few counts support this clone. V and J are TRBV14 and TRBJ1-4; D perhaps matches TRBD1 (6 bases). V gave up 4 bases and J gave up 5 bases, with 14 bases separating them. The CDR3 has 15 amino acids. The germline V gene encodes CDR1 SGHDN and CDR2 FVKESK. CDR3 in amino acids: CASSPQGGYNEKLFF. CDR3 DNA: TGTGCCAGCAGCCCGCAAGGGGGTTACAATGAAAAACTGTTTTTT.

J is TRBJ2-1 and V is TRBV7-9; no firm D call. CDR3 size: 13 residues. The V end lost 5 bases, the J end lost 5 bases, and 10 bases lay between the germline ends. Germline CDR1 reads SEHNR; CDR2 reads FQNEAQ (reference sequence). CDR3 bases: TGTGCCAGCAGCCAAAATATCGACAATGAGCAGTTCTTC. It is translated as CASSQNIDNEQFF.

This chain links TRBV19 with TRBJ2-6, with D possibly being TRBD1 or TRBD2 (5 bases each). This CDR3 has 13 residues. Trimming removed 7 bases at V and 2 bases at J, with 6 bases between. The germline V gene encodes CDR1 LNHDA and CDR2 SQIVND (reference sequence). CDR3 protein: CASTGPGANVLTF. The CDR3 DNA sequence: TGTGCCAGTACGGGGCCTGGGGCCAACGTCCTGACTTTC.

The rearrangement uses TRBV27 and TRBJ2-5, with D unclear. The CDR3 contains 10 residues. Germline V CDR1 and CDR2: MNHEY, SMNVEV (reference sequence). V shed 8 bases and J shed 5 bases, with 6 bases lying between them. CDR3 nucleotides: TGTGCCAGCGGGGTTGAGACCCAGTACTTC. Encoded protein: CASGVETQYF.

Written as DNA, the CDR3 is TGTGCCAGCGAGGGGGACTCCTACGAGCAGTACTTC. Residues: CASEGDSYEQYF. The chain has TRBV7-9 and TRBJ2-7, with D possibly matching TRBD1 (6 bases). The germline V gene encodes CDR1 SEHNR and CDR2 FQNEAQ (reference sequence). The V gene lost 8 bases and the J gene lost 0 bases, with 8 bases spanning the gap. This CDR3 is built from 12 residues.

This clone was observed a single time. The chain combines TRBV4-3 with TRBJ2-7; a possible D gene is TRBD2 (6 bases). CDR1 is LGHNA, CDR2 YSLEER, per germline. V lost 4 bases, J lost 3 bases, and 10 bases lay in between. This CDR3 is 13 amino acids long. CDR3 region: CASSPWGGYEQYF. CDR3 sequence (DNA): TGCGCCAGCAGCCCTTGGGGAGGCTACGAGCAGTACTTC.

The V and J genes are TRBV19 and TRBJ2-5, with 7 positions matching TRBD2. The CDR3 runs 16 residues. J was trimmed by 3 bases and V by 0 bases; bases with no gene match: 7. Germline CDR1 is LNHDA and CDR2 is SQIVND (reference sequence). CDR3 loop: CASSIDQAGEEETQYF. CDR3 coding DNA: TGTGCCAGTAGTATAGACCAGGCGGGAGAGGAAGAGACCCAGTACTTC.

The chain is built from TRBV4-1 and TRBJ1-5, with D tentatively TRBD1 (5 bases). This CDR3 spans 15 amino acids. The V gene's germline CDR1 is MGHRA and CDR2 YSYEKL. Trimming removed 9 bases from V and 5 bases from J, with 20 bases in between. CDR3 bases: TGCGCCAGTAGATCCGTCGGGGACCTCCATCAGCCCCAGCATTTT. Translated, it gives CASRSVGDLHQPQHF.

V gene TRBV10-2 combines with J gene TRBJ2-1; TRBD2 is a possible D gene (6 bases). The length of the CDR3 is 14 residues. Germline V gives CDR1 WSHSY, CDR2 SAAADI. V was shortened by 4 bases and J by 8 bases, with 15 bases between the two germline ends. The CDR3 bases are TGCGCCAGCAGTGTCGGGAGAAGAACCTATGAGCAGTTCTTC. As protein: CASSVGRRTYEQFF.

This chain links TRBV9 with TRBJ2-7; D is perhaps TRBD1 or TRBD2 (7 bases each). The ends were cut back, 3 bases at V and 0 bases at J, with 13 bases in the middle. The germline gives CDR1 SGDLS, CDR2 YYNGEE. This CDR3 is 15 amino acids long. CDR3 nucleotides: TGTGCCAGCAGCGAGGGGGGGGACAGCTCCTACGAGCAGTACTTC. Amino acid sequence: CASSEGGDSSYEQYF.

The chain links TRBV4-1 to TRBJ2-1; TRBD2 matches 8 bases. Trimming removed 5 bases from V and 4 bases from J; junction bases left unmatched: 7. This CDR3 spans 15 amino acids. Looked up from germline, CDR1 is MGHRA and CDR2 is YSYEKL. The DNA for the CDR3 is TGCGCCAGCAGCACCCGGGAGGGCCCGTACAATGAGCAGTTCTTC. Encoded protein: CASSTREGPYNEQFF.

This clone has only one observation. The chain has TRBV4-1 and TRBJ1-2, with 8 bases aligning to TRBD1. The junction had 6 bases not matched to a gene; V was cut back by 1 base and J by 8 bases. The CDR3 is made up of 14 amino acids. The germline V gene encodes CDR1 MGHRA and CDR2 YSYEKL. The CDR3, as DNA: TGCGCCAGCAGCCAAGCTGGGACAGGCCGGGGCTACACCTTC. It yields the protein CASSQAGTGRGYTF.

The chain employs TRBV4-1 and TRBJ2-3; 7 bases map to TRBD1. V trimming: 1 base; J trimming: 4 bases; junction bases outside the gene matches: 8. Per germline, CDR1 MGHRA and CDR2 YSYEKL. This CDR3 contains 16 residues. The CDR3 region is CASSQGGWTGSDTQYF. The CDR3 DNA follows: TGCGCCAGCAGCCAAGGAGGCTGGACAGGATCAGATACGCAGTATTTT.

The J gene is TRBJ2-7, the V gene TRBV5-1; TRBD2 is a possible D gene (6 bases). The CDR3 spans 14 residues. CDR1 is SGHRS, CDR2 YFSETQ, per germline. V lost 5 bases, J lost 6 bases, and 18 bases lay in between. The CDR3 sequence: CASREPGTASEQYF. CDR3 sequence (DNA): TGCGCCAGCAGAGAACCCGGGACTGCCTCCGAGCAGTACTTC.

V and J are TRBV2 and TRBJ2-7; 7 nucleotides match TRBD2. Germline-derived CDR1 and CDR2 are SNHLY and FYNNEI. The CDR3 covers 14 residues. J gave up 1 base and V 4 bases, and 4 bases lay outside the gene matches. The CDR3 coding sequence is TGTGCCAGCAGTGGCGGGAGTGGGTCCTACGAGCAGTACTTC. As protein: CASSGGSGSYEQYF.

The rearrangement joins TRBV19 to TRBJ2-4; D remains ambiguous. The CDR3 is 15 residues long. Germline CDR1 and CDR2: LNHDA and SQIVND (reference sequence). The V gene lost 5 bases and the J gene lost 2 bases, with 13 bases spanning the gap. The CDR3, as DNA: TGTGCCAGTAGTGGGTCTCTCCTTACCAAAAACATTCAGTACTTC. Encoded protein: CASSGSLLTKNIQYF.

This chain connects TRBV9 to TRBJ1-2; 7 nucleotides match TRBD1. The CDR3 has 11 residues. Germline CDR1 SGDLS, CDR2 YYNGEE. Trimming at V came to 3 bases and at J to 11 bases, leaving 4 bases not matched to a gene. CDR3 sequence reads: CASSAGTDYTF. CDR3 nucleotides: TGTGCCAGCAGCGCCGGGACAGATTACACCTTC.

The chain uses TRBV7-9 and TRBJ1-2, with D hard to call. V was cut by 0 bases and J by 0 bases, with 8 bases left in between. The CDR3 is 15 amino acids. Germline V gene sequence: CDR1 SEHNR, CDR2 FQNEAQ (reference sequence). DNA for the CDR3: TGTGCCAGCAGCTTAGCGCTGCAGGCTAACTATGGCTACACCTTC. Translating it yields CASSLALQANYGYTF.